This T cell receptor (beta chain) came from a study of blood T cell repertoires in COVID-19. How the authors handled the data: The authors estimated nucleated cell counts from reference gene primer amplification. Sequencing used immunoSEQ multiplex PCR; TCRdb keeps in-frame clones, though not all of them. V, J and clone size are taken as reported in that table, and D and trimming were inferred from the DNA itself. The sample yields some 190,000 clones, 76% seen once. The sample holds a few counts of this clone. CDR3 length: 14 residues. The germline V gene encodes CDR1 MNHEY and CDR2 SVGEGT. The V end was cut by 5 bases, the J end by 7 bases, with 17 bases between.

Material: peripheral blood. The source of this sequence is a woman aged 50 to 60 with active or convalescent COVID-19. The V gene is TRBV6-2 or TRBV6-3, the J gene TRBJ1-2, with D tentatively TRBD1 (6 bases). In DNA form, the CDR3 reads TGTGCCAGCAGTCCGAAGCCCCAACAGGGTGGCTACACCTTC. This gives the protein CASSPKPQQGGYTF.